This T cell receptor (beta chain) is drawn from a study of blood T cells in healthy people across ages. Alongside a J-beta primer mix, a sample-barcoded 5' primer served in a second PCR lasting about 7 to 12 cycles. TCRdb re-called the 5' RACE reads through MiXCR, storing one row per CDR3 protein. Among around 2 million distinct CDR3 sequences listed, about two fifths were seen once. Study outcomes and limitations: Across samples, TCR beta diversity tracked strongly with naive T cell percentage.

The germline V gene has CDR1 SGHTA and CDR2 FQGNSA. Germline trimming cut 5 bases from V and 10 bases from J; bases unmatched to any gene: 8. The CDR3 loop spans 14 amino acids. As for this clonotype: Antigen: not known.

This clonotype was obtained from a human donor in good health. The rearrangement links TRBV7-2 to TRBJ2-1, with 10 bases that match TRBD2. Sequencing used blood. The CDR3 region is CASSLHQTSGEQFF. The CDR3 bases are TGTGCCAGCAGCCTTCACCAGACTAGCGGGGAGCAGTTCTTC.